The 8 T cell receptor beta chains listed next were all sequenced from one sample in a study of T cell repertoires in cytomegalovirus infection. A single record per CDR3 protein comes from TCRdb applying MiXCR to the reads. Here the sample spans approximately 110,000 distinct CDR3 sequences, about 32% being singletons. These receptors have no identified antigens. The sequencing here drew on CD8+ T cells from cultured PBMCs, taken from culture after CMV antigen stimulation. The receptors stem from a human donor in good health (CMV status not recorded). Some clones in this sample may be carry-over from other donors' samples.

The CDR3 is CASSLYRGDGNEQYF. Here the CDR3 DNA reads TGTGCCAGCAGCTTATACAGGGGGGACGGGAACGAGCAGTACTTC. The chain couples TRBV7-2 to TRBJ2-7, with 8 bases aligning to TRBD1. In germline, CDR1 is SGHTA, CDR2 FQGNSA. V lost 2 bases to trimming and J lost 5 bases; unmatched junction nucleotides: 8. The CDR3 loop spans 15 amino acids.

The rearrangement links TRBV18 to TRBJ2-7; 7 bases map to TRBD1. CDR3 size: 15 residues. V dropped 6 bases and J dropped 0; count of bases not matched to a gene: 8. Germline loops: CDR1 KGHSH, CDR2 LQKENI. The CDR3 nucleotides read TGTGCCAGCTCGCCGACAGGGCAAAGCTCCTACGAGCAGTACTTC. Protein: CASSPTGQSSYEQYF.

This chain connects TRBV7-8 to TRBJ1-2; 9 positions agree with TRBD1. J was trimmed by 5 bases and V by 4 bases; bases with no gene match: 8. The CDR3 is 15 amino acids. Per germline, CDR1 SGHVS and CDR2 FQNEAQ. CDR3 loop: CASSSSGTGSYGYTF. The CDR3 DNA is TGTGCCAGCAGCTCTTCCGGGACAGGGTCTTATGGCTACACCTTC.

This clonotype was seen a few times. The chain is built from TRBV4-3 and TRBJ1-3, with TRBD1 matching over 12 bases. J was trimmed by 4 bases and V by 7 bases; bases with no gene match: 11. The CDR3 has 17 amino acids. Germline V gene data show CDR1 as LGHNA and CDR2 as YSLEER. The CDR3 spells CASTPGQGAISGNTIYF. Here the CDR3 DNA reads TGCGCCAGCACTCCGGGACAGGGGGCTATATCGGGAAACACCATATATTTT.

This chain uses TRBV7-8 with TRBJ1-2, with TRBD1 identical over 8 bases. Trimming at V came to 5 bases and at J to 7 bases, leaving 6 bases not matched to a gene. The CDR3 sequence is 13 residues long. The V gene's germline CDR1 is SGHVS and CDR2 FQNEAQ. CDR3: CASSDQGAGGYTF. DNA of the CDR3: TGTGCCAGCAGCGATCAGGGGGCTGGTGGCTACACCTTC.

This clonotype showed up just once. V and J are TRBV20-1 and TRBJ2-2; TRBD1 is a possible D gene (6 bases). This CDR3 has 16 residues. V was pared by 5 bases and J by 1 base, with 17 bases between. Germline-derived CDR1 and CDR2 are DFQATT and SNEGSKA (reference sequence). As DNA, the CDR3 is TGCAGTGCTTACTCCAGGGGACGATGGAACACCGGGGAGCTGTTTTTT. The encoded protein is CSAYSRGRWNTGELFF.

This clonotype occurred a few times. The chain carries TRBV7-6 and TRBJ2-7; TRBD1 might be the D (6 bases). The germline CDR1 and CDR2 sequences are SGHVS and FNYEAQ. There are 14 residues in the CDR3. V shed 4 bases and J shed 3 bases, with 13 bases lying between them. The CDR3 nucleotides are TGTGCCAGCAGCTCGACAGGATTCGGCTACGAGCAGTACTTC. Translated, it gives CASSSTGFGYEQYF.

This clonotype was counted between two and nine times. The chain carries TRBV10-3 and TRBJ2-2; D perhaps matches TRBD2 (5 bases). Trimming cost V 7 bases and J 1 base, with 10 bases left between them. This CDR3 is built from 14 residues. Germline CDR1 is ENHRY and CDR2 is SYGVKD. The DNA of the CDR3 is TGTGCCATCACCCAAGGAGGGAACACCGGGGAGCTGTTTTTT. Protein: CAITQGGNTGELFF.